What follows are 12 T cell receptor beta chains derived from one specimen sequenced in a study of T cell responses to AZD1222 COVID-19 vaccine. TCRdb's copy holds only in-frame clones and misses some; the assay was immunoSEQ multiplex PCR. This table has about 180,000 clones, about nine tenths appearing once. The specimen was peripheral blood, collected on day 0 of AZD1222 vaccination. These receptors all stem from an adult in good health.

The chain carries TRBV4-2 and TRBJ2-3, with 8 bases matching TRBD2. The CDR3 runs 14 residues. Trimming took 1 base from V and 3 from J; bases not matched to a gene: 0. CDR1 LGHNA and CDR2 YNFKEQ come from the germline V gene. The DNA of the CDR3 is TGTGCCAGCAGCCAAGCGGGAGGGACAGATACGCAGTATTTT. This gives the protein CASSQAGGTDTQYF.

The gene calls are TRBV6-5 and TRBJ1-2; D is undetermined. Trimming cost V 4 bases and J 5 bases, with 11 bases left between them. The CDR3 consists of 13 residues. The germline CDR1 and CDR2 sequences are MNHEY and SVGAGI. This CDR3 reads CASSLGGAYGYTF. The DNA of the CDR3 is TGTGCCAGCAGTTTGGGCGGAGCTTATGGCTACACCTTC.

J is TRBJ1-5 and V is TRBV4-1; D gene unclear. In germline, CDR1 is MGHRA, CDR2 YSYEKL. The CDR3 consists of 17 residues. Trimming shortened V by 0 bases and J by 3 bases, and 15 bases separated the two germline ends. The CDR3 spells CASSQDRAGSYNQPQHF. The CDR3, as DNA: TGCGCCAGCAGCCAAGATCGGGCAGGTTCCTACAATCAGCCCCAGCATTTT.

CDR3: CASSDRGLGNQPQHF. DNA of the CDR3: TGTGCCAGCAGTGACCGCGGATTAGGCAATCAGCCCCAGCATTTT. V and J are TRBV2 and TRBJ1-5; D not resolved. Germline CDR1 and CDR2: SNHLY and FYNNEI. This CDR3 has 15 amino acids. V was pared by 3 bases and J by 2 bases, with 11 bases between.

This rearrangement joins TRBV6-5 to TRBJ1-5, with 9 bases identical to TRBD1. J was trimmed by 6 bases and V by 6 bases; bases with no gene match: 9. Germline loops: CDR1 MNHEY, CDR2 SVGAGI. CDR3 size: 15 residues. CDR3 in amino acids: CASRPTGGSIQPQHF. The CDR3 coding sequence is TGTGCCAGCAGACCCACAGGGGGCTCGATTCAGCCCCAGCATTTT.

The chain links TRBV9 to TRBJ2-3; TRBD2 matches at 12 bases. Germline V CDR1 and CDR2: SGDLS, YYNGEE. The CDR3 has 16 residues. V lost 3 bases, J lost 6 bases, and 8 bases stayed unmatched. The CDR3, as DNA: TGTGCCAGCAGCGCCTCCACTAGCGGGAGGTTGGATACGCAGTATTTT. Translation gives CASSASTSGRLDTQYF. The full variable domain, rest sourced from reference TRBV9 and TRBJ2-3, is DSGVTQTPKHLITATGQRVTLRCSPRSGDLSVYWYQQSLDQGLQFLIQYYNGEERAKGNILERFSAQQFPDLHSELNLSSLELGDSALYFCASSASTSGRLDTQYFGPGTRLTVL.

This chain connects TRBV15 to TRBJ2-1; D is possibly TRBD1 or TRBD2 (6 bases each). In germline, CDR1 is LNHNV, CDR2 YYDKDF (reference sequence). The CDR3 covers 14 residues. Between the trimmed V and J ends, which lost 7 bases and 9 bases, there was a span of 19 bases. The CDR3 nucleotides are TGTGCCACCACCGGGACACGGGGGAGGTTTGAGCAGTTCTTC. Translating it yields CATTGTRGRFEQFF. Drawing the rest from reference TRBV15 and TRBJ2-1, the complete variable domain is DAMVIQNPRYQVTQFGKPVTLSCSQTLNHNVMYWYQQKSSQAPKLLFHYYDKDFNNEADTPDNFQSRRPNTSFCFLDIRSPGLGDTAMYLCATTGTRGRFEQFFGPGTRLTVL.

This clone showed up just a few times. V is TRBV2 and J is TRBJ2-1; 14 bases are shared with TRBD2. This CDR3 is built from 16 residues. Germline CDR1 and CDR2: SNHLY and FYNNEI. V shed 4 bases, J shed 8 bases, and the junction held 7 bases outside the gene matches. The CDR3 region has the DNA TGTGCCAGCAGTGCGGGACTAGCGGGAGAGTTGGATGAGCAGTTCTTC. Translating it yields CASSAGLAGELDEQFF. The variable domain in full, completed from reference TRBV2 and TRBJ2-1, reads EPEVTQTPSHQVTQMGQEVILRCVPISNHLYFYWYRQILGQKVEFLVSFYNNEISEKSEIFDDQFSVERPDGSNFTLKIRSTKLEDSAMYFCASSAGLAGELDEQFFGPGTRLTVL.

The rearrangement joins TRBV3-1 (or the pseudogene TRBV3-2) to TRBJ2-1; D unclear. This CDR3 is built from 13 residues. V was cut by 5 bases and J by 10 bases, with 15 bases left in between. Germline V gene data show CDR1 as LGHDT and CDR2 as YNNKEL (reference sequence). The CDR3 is CASSDLRVGEQFF. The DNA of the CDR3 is TGTGCCAGCAGCGATCTTAGGGTGGGCGAGCAGTTCTTC.

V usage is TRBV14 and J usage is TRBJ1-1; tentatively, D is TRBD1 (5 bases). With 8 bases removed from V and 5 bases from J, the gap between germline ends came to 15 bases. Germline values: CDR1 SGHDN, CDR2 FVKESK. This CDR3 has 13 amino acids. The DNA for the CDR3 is TGTGCCAGCCGACGGGGACCAAGTACTGAAGCTTTCTTT. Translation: CASRRGPSTEAFF. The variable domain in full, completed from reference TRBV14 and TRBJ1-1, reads EAGVTQFPSHSVIEKGQTVTLRCDPISGHDNLYWYRRVMGKEIKFLLHFVKESKQDESGMPNNRFLAERTGGTYSTLKVQPAELEDSGVYFCASRRGPSTEAFFGQGTRLTVV.

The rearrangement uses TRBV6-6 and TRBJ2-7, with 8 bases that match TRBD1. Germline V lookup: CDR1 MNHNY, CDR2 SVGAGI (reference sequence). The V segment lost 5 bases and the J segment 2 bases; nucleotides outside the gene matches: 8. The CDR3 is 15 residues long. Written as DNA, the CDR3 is TGTGCCAGCAGTGGGTCCGGGACAGGAACCTACGAGCAGTACTTC. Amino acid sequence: CASSGSGTGTYEQYF.

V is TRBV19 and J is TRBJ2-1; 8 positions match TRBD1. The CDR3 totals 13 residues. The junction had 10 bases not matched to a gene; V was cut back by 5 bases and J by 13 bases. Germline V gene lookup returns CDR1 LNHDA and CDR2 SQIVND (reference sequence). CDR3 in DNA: TGTGCCAGTAGTTCTCTCGGACAGGGTATCCAGTTCTTC. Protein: CASSSLGQGIQFF.